This TCR beta chain was obtained from a study of OX40 agonist ivuxolimab in advanced cancers. V was shortened by 1 base and J by 3 bases, with 7 bases between the two germline ends. CDR3 length: 14 amino acids. Germline V gene sequence: CDR1 LGHNA, CDR2 YSLEER. Autoimmune disease history or systemic immunosuppression barred patients. This clone was counted a single time. Its antigen is not known. Profiled with immunoSEQ multiplex PCR; TCRdb holds only in-frame clones, not every one. The table records roughly 100,000 clones, 84% of them present only once. Study-wide points: On average, CD8+ T cells had more expanded clones than CD4+.

The chain carries TRBV4-3 and TRBJ1-3; unclear D gene. The source of this sequence is an adult with an advanced solid tumor such as melanoma, head and neck, liver or kidney cancer. Sequences were derived from CD4+ or CD8+ T cells sorted from blood, sampled in a trial of the OX40 agonist ivuxolimab. The CDR3 sequence is CASSQGASGNTIYF. The CDR3 DNA follows: TGCGCCAGCAGCCAAGGGGCCAGTGGAAACACCATATATTTT.